The 3 T cell receptor beta chains below were found in one sample sequenced in a study of a mutant IDH1 vaccine in newly diagnosed glioma. Time point defined: baseline, week 1 (first vaccination visit). The treatment is: pre-vaccination baseline after standard-of-care therapy. Sequencing was performed with immunoSEQ multiplex PCR; in TCRdb, only in-frame clones are kept and a portion is missing. The data show tens of thousands of clones, approximately 85% seen once. Source: PBMCs, taken from a glioma patient treated with radiotherapy, temozolomide or both. The receptors derive from a man in his forties or fifties with glioma.

This chain links TRBV11-2 with TRBJ2-7, with D possibly TRBD2 on 6 matching bases. Germline CDR1 SGHAT, CDR2 FQNNGV. The CDR3 has 14 residues. V shed 3 bases and J shed 4 bases, with 13 bases lying between them. Here the CDR3 reads CASSLGGLMYEQYF. CDR3 coding DNA: TGTGCCAGCAGCTTGGGGGGATTAATGTACGAGCAGTACTTC.

The CDR3 reads CASSLARTTSGYTF. The CDR3 nucleotides are TGTGCCAGCAGCTTAGCGAGGACAACCAGTGGCTACACCTTC. The chain links TRBV7-8 to TRBJ1-2; D may be TRBD1 (5 bases). CDR1 SGHVS and CDR2 FQNEAQ come from the germline V gene. The CDR3 runs to 14 residues. The V end lost 0 bases, the J end lost 7 bases, and 12 bases lay between the germline ends.

The V gene is TRBV14, the J gene TRBJ1-2; D is unclear. Trimming took off 3 bases at V and 2 bases at J, with 16 bases between the two ends. Germline CDR1 reads SGHDN; CDR2 reads FVKESK. CDR3 length: 16 residues. This CDR3 reads CASSHSTHVLNYGYTF. CDR3 nucleotides: TGTGCCAGCAGCCACTCTACCCATGTGTTGAACTATGGCTACACCTTC. Full variable domain (missing parts from reference TRBV14 and TRBJ1-2): EAGVTQFPSHSVIEKGQTVTLRCDPISGHDNLYWYRRVMGKEIKFLLHFVKESKQDESGMPNNRFLAERTGGTYSTLKVQPAELEDSGVYFCASSHSTHVLNYGYTFGSGTRLTVV.